What follows are 7 T cell receptor beta chains derived from one specimen sequenced in a study of blood T cells in healthy people across ages. Then a second PCR, running roughly 6 to 12 cycles, was carried out with a sample-barcoded 5' primer and a J-beta primer mix. TCRdb re-derived calls from the 5' RACE reads in MiXCR, one entry per CDR3 protein. The sample consists of about 1,400,000 distinct CDR3 sequences, approximately 59% of them appearing once. Source material: blood. These receptor sequences come from a man between 18 and 35 years old in good health.

V gene TRBV20-1 combines with J gene TRBJ1-2; TRBD1 is a possible D gene (5 bases). The CDR3 has 12 residues. Between the trimmed V and J ends, which lost 6 bases and 4 bases, there was a span of 12 bases. The germline CDR1 and CDR2 sequences are DFQATT and SNEGSKA (reference sequence). The CDR3 sequence is CSAAGTRYGYTF. The CDR3 DNA reads TGCAGTGCGGCCGGGACCCGCTATGGCTACACCTTC.

In its sample, this clonotype was seen once. The chain carries TRBV3-1 and TRBJ2-1; 7 bases map to TRBD1. This CDR3 has 14 amino acids. Germline V gene lookup returns CDR1 LGHDT and CDR2 YNNKEL (reference sequence). J lost 10 bases, V lost 5 bases, and 11 bases had no gene match. As DNA, the CDR3 is TGTGCCAGCAGCACGACAGGGAACGTCTACGAGCAGTTCTTC. Its translation is CASSTTGNVYEQFF.

V gene TRBV28 combines with J gene TRBJ2-3; 9 bases fit TRBD2. Germline CDR1 is MDHEN and CDR2 is SYDVKM. This CDR3 contains 16 residues. J was trimmed by 2 bases and V by 5 bases; bases with no gene match: 8. The chain's CDR3 is CASSISTSGYTDTQYF. Written as DNA, the CDR3 is TGTGCCAGCAGTATCTCGACTAGCGGTTACACAGATACGCAGTATTTT.

A few counts support this clonotype. V and J are TRBV12-3 or TRBV12-4 and TRBJ2-3; 10 nucleotides line up with TRBD1. This CDR3 contains 14 residues. V dropped 4 bases and J dropped 5; count of bases not matched to a gene: 3. CDR3 region: CASSSGTGEDTQYF. In nucleotides, the CDR3 is TGTGCCAGCAGTTCAGGGACAGGGGAAGATACGCAGTATTTT.

This chain uses TRBV6-5 with TRBJ1-1; 10 bases match TRBD1. The CDR3 totals 17 residues. The J segment lost 1 base and the V segment lost 3 bases, leaving 8 bases of the junction unmatched. CDR1 and CDR2 from the germline V gene are MNHEY and SVGAGI. The CDR3 nucleotides are TGTGCCAGCAGTTATTTCCCCGGGACAGGGGCGAACACTGAAGCTTTCTTT. Translating gives CASSYFPGTGANTEAFF.

The V call is TRBV10-3, the J call TRBJ1-2; no clear D gene. Germline lookup yields CDR1 ENHRY and CDR2 SYGVKD. The CDR3 is 12 residues long. Deletions cut 4 bases from V and 8 bases from J, with 11 bases between. The CDR3 protein is CAISVAGWGYTF. The CDR3 DNA is TGTGCCATCAGTGTAGCCGGGTGGGGCTACACCTTC.

There are a few counts of this clonotype. The gene calls are TRBV4-1 and TRBJ2-7, with 8 bases fitting TRBD1. Germline loops: CDR1 MGHRA, CDR2 YSYEKL. The CDR3 runs 13 residues. V dropped 1 base and J dropped 5; count of bases not matched to a gene: 1. The CDR3 sequence is CASSQGTGNEQYF. CDR3 nucleotide sequence: TGCGCCAGCAGCCAAGGGACAGGGAACGAGCAGTACTTC.